This TCR beta chain was sequenced for a study of T cell repertoires in cytomegalovirus infection. Study-level background: It can be stated that public TCR beta signatures indicated CMV infection as well as a matching HLA type. Study-wide points: Cumulative public TCR beta family frequency identified CMV carriers with the relevant HLA. HLA-C-restricted CMV clonotypes gave the most frequent clonotype in two of eight donors.

From germline, CDR1 is SQVTM and CDR2 ANQGSEA. CDR3 length: 15 amino acids. Trimming at V came to 4 bases and at J to 1 base, leaving 9 bases not matched to a gene. Notes on this clonotype: Its antigen remains unknown.

TCRdb reprocessed the reads via MiXCR and lists one record per CDR3 protein. Found here are 150,000 to 200,000 distinct CDR3 sequences, around an eighth of them singletons; the top ten hold 25% to 30%. This TCR came from a human donor in good health (CMV status not recorded). Some clones in this sample may be carry-over from other donors' samples. The J gene is TRBJ2-5, the V gene TRBV29-1, with TRBD2 identical over 7 bases. Sequencing was performed on PBMCs. CDR3 nucleotides: TGCAGCGTTGGGGGGGGGTCTTGGCCCCAAGAGACCCAGTACTTC. This codes for CSVGGGSWPQETQYF.